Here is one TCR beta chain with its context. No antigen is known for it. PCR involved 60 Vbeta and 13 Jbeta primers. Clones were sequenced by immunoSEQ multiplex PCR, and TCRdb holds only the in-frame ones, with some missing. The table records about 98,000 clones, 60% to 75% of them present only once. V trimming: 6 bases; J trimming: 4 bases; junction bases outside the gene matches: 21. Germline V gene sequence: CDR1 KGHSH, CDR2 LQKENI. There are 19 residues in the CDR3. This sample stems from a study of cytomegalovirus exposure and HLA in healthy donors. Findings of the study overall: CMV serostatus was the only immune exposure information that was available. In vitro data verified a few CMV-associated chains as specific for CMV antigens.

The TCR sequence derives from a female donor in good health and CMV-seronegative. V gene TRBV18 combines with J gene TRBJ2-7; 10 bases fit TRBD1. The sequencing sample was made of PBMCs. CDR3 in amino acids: CASSPRSGGQGEVYYEQYF. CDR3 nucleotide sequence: TGTGCCAGCTCCCCCCGTAGTGGAGGACAGGGGGAAGTTTATTACGAGCAGTACTTC.